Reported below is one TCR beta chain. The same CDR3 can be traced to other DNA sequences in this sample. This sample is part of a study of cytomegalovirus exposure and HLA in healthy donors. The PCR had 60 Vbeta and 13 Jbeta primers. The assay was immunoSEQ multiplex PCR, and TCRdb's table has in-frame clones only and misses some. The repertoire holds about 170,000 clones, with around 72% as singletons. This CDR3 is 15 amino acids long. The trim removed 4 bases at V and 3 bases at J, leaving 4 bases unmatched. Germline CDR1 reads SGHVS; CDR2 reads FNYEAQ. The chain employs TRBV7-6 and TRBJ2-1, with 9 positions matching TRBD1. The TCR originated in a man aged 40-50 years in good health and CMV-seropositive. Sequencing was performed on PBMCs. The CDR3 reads CASSSGQGFYNEQFF. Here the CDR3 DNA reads TGTGCCAGCAGCTCTGGACAGGGGTTCTACAATGAGCAGTTCTTC.